This T cell receptor beta chain stems from a study of blood T cells in healthy people across ages. CDR3 length: 15 residues. Trimming cost V 3 bases and J 0 bases, with 12 bases left between them. The germline gives CDR1 SGHVS, CDR2 FQNEAQ. Comment on this clonotype: Its antigen is undetermined.

Healthy Russian Caucasian donors spanned ages about 6 to 100 years. Findings and caveats of the study: When one million T cells were used, diversity estimates were thought to be underestimates. While age rose, TCR beta diversity per million T cells dropped in a roughly linear way.

Through a sample-barcoded 5' primer and a J-beta primer mix, a second PCR was run for about 6 to 12 cycles. One entry per CDR3 protein results from TCRdb running MiXCR on the 5' RACE reads. Here the sample spans roughly 700,000 distinct CDR3 sequences, about half being singletons. Sample: blood. The sequence derives from a woman aged 60 to 75 in good health. The V call is TRBV7-8, the J call TRBJ2-7; D possibly corresponds to TRBD1 (6 bases). The CDR3, as DNA: TGTGCCAGCAGCTTCCGGACAGACCGCTCCTACGAGCAGTACTTC. Amino acids: CASSFRTDRSYEQYF. The whole variable domain, remainder taken from reference TRBV7-8 and TRBJ2-7, is GAGVSQSPRYKVAKRGQDVALRCDPISGHVSLFWYQQALGQGPEFLTYFQNEAQLDKSGLPSDRFFAERPEGSVSTLKIQRTQQEDSAVYLCASSFRTDRSYEQYFGPGTRLTVT.